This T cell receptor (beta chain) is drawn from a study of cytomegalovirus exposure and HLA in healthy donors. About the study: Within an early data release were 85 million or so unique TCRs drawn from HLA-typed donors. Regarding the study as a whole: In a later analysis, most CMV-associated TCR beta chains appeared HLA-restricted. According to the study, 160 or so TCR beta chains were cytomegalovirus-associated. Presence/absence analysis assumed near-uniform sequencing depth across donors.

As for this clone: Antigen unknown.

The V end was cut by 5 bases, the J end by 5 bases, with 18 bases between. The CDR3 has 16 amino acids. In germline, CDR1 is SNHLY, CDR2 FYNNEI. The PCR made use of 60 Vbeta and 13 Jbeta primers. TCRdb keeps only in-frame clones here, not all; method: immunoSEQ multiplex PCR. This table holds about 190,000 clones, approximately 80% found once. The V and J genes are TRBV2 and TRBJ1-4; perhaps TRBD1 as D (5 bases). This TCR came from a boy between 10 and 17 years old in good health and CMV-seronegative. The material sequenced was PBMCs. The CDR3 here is CASSSAGLILNEKLFF. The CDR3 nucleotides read TGTGCCAGCAGTAGTGCAGGGTTAATCCTAAATGAAAAACTGTTTTTT.